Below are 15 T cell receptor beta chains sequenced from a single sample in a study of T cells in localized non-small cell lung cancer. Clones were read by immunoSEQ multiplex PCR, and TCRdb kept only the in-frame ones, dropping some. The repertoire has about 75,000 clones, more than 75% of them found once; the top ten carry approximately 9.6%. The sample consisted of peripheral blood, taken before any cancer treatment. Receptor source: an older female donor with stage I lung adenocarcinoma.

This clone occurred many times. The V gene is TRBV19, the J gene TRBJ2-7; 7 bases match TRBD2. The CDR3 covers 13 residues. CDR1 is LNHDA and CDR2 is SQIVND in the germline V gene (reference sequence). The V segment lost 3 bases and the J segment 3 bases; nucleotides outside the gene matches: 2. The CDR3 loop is CASSITGGYEQYF. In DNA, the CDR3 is TGTGCCAGTAGTATCACGGGAGGCTACGAGCAGTACTTC.

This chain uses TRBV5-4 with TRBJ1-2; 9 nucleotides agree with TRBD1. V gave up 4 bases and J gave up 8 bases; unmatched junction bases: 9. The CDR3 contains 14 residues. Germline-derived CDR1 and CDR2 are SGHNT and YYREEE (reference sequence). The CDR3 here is CASSQPDRGKGYTF. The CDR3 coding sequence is TGTGCCAGCAGCCAGCCGGACAGGGGTAAGGGCTACACCTTC.

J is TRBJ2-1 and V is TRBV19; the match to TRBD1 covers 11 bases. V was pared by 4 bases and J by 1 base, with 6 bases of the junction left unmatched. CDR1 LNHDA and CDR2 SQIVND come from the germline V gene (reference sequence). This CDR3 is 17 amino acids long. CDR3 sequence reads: CASSRFGTGGSYNEQFF. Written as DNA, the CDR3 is TGTGCCAGTAGTAGGTTCGGGACAGGGGGTTCCTACAATGAGCAGTTCTTC. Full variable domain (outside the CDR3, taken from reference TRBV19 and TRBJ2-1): DGGITQSPKYLFRKEGQNVTLSCEQNLNHDAMYWYRQDPGQGLRLIYYSQIVNDFQKGDIAEGYSVSREKKESFPLTVTSAQKNPTAFYLCASSRFGTGGSYNEQFFGPGTRLTVL.

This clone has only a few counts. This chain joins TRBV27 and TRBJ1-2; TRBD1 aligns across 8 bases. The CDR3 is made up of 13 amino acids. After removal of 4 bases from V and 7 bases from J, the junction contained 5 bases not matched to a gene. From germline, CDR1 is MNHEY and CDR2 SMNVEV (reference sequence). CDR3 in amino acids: CASSYSGGFGYTF. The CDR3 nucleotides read TGTGCCAGCAGTTACTCAGGGGGCTTTGGCTACACCTTC.

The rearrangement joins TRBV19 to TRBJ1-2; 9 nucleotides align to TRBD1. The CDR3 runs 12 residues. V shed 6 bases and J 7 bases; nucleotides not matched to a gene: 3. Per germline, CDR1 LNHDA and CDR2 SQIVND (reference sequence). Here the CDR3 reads CASRGDRVGYTF. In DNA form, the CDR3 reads TGTGCCAGTAGAGGGGACAGGGTTGGCTACACCTTC.

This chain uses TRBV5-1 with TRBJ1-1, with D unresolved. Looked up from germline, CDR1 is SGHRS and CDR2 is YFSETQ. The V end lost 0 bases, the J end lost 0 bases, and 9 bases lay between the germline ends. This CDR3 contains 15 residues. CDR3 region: CASSLVMQMNTEAFF. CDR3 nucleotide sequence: TGCGCCAGCAGCTTGGTAATGCAGATGAACACTGAAGCTTTCTTT.

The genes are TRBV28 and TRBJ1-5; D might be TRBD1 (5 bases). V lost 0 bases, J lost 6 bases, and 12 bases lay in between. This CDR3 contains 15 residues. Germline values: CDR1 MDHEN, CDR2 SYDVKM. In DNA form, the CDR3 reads TGTGCCAGCAGTTTATGGGGGGAAGCAGGTCAGCCCCAGCATTTT. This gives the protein CASSLWGEAGQPQHF.

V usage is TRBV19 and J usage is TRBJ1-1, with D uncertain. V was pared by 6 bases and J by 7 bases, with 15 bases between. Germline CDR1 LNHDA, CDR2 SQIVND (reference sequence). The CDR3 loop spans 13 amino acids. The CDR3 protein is CASSTGRPLEAFF. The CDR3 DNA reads TGTGCCAGTAGCACTGGACGTCCACTTGAAGCTTTCTTT.

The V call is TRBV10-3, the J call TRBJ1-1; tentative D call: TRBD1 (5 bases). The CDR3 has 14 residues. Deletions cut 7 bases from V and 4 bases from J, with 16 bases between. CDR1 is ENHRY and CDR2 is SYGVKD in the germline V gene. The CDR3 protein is CAIKVDTGGTEAFF. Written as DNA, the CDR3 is TGTGCCATCAAGGTGGACACGGGAGGCACTGAAGCTTTCTTT.

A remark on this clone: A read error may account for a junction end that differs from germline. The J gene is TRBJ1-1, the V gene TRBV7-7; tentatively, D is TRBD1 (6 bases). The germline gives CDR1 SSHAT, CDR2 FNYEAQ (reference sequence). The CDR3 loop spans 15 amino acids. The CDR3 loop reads CASSPPGTLNTEAFF. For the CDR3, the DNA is TGTGCTAGCAGCCCCCCCGGGACACTGAACACTGAAGCTTTCTTT.

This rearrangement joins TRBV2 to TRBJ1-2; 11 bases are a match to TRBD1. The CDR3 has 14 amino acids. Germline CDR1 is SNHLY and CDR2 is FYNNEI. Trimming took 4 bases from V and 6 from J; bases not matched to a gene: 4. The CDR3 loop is CASSVRGQGDGYTF. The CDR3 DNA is TGTGCCAGCAGTGTAAGGGGACAGGGGGATGGCTACACCTTC.

CDR3 coding DNA: TGCGCCAGCAGCTCGCTTAGCTCCTACAATGAGCAGTTCTTC. It is translated as CASSSLSSYNEQFF. The chain has TRBV5-1 and TRBJ2-1; no clear D gene. The CDR3 consists of 14 residues. The germline V and J ends were trimmed by 3 bases and 0 bases, with 7 bases remaining between them. CDR1 and CDR2 from the germline V gene are SGHRS and YFSETQ.

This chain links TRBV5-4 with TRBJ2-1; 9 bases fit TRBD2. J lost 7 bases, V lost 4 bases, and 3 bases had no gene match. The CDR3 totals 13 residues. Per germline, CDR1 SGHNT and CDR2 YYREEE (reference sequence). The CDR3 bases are TGTGCCAGCAGCGGGAGCGGGAGGAATGAGCAGTTCTTC. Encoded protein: CASSGSGRNEQFF.

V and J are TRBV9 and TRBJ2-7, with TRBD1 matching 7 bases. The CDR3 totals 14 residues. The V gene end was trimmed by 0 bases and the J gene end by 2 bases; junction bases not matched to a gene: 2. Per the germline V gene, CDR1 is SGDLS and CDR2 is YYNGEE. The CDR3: CASSVDQGAYEQYF. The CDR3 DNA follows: TGTGCCAGCAGCGTAGATCAGGGGGCCTACGAGCAGTACTTC.

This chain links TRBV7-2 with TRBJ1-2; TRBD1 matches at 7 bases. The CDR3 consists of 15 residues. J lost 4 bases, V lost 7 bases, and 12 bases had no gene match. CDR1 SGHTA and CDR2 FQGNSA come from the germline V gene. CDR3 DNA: TGTGCCAGCACCCAAACCGGGACAGCCAGCTATGGCTACACCTTC. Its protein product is CASTQTGTASYGYTF.